Below are 20 T cell receptor beta chains sequenced from a single sample in a study of control samples from healthy donors and cancer patients. The table came from immunoSEQ multiplex PCR; TCRdb's copy has only in-frame clones and leaves some out. The table records about 90,000 clones, over 90% of them present only once. Source material: blood. Every receptor here comes from a woman in her 30s in good health.

In this sample, this clone turned up once. This chain uses TRBV14 with TRBJ2-3, with D perhaps TRBD1 or TRBD2 (7 bases each). The CDR3 spans 15 residues. The V gene lost 6 bases and the J gene lost 0 bases, with 13 bases spanning the gap. The V gene's germline CDR1 is SGHDN and CDR2 FVKESK. CDR3 protein: CASSPRGGSTDTQYF. The CDR3 bases are TGTGCCAGCAGTCCCAGGGGGGGAAGCACAGATACGCAGTATTTT.

V gene TRBV19 combines with J gene TRBJ2-7, with TRBD2 matching 7 bases. V gave up 3 bases and J gave up 7 bases; unmatched junction bases: 9. This CDR3 comprises 14 residues. Germline values: CDR1 LNHDA, CDR2 SQIVND (reference sequence). This chain's CDR3 is CASSIRGRVEEQYF. The CDR3 DNA reads as TGTGCCAGTAGTATCCGTGGGAGGGTTGAGGAGCAGTACTTC. Looking up the rest from reference TRBV19 and TRBJ2-7 gives the full variable domain: DGGITQSPKYLFRKEGQNVTLSCEQNLNHDAMYWYRQDPGQGLRLIYYSQIVNDFQKGDIAEGYSVSREKKESFPLTVTSAQKNPTAFYLCASSIRGRVEEQYFGPGTRLTVT.

The chain carries TRBV12-3 or TRBV12-4 and TRBJ2-2; unclear D gene. The V end lost 9 bases, the J end lost 2 bases, and 7 bases lay between the germline ends. There are 12 residues in the CDR3. This chain's CDR3 is CASRLNTGELFF. Written as DNA, the CDR3 is TGTGCCAGTAGGCTCAACACCGGGGAGCTGTTTTTT.

The rearrangement links TRBV2 to TRBJ2-5; 8 nucleotides align to TRBD2. Per germline, CDR1 SNHLY and CDR2 FYNNEI. J lost 4 bases, V lost 6 bases, and 7 bases had no gene match. This CDR3 comprises 14 residues. CDR3 DNA sequence: TGTGCCAGCAGCGGCCGGGGGGGAGGAGAGACCCAGTACTTC. Translating it yields CASSGRGGGETQYF.

This clone was seen only once. This chain links TRBV10-3 with TRBJ2-7, with D possibly being TRBD1 or TRBD2 (5 bases each). The CDR3 has 13 amino acids. Germline CDR1 reads ENHRY; CDR2 reads SYGVKD. V was clipped by 8 bases and J by 5 bases, with 16 bases between them. Here the CDR3 reads CAILRQPGHEQYF. In DNA, the CDR3 is TGTGCCATCTTAAGGCAACCGGGGCACGAGCAGTACTTC.

The chain uses TRBV25-1 and TRBJ2-7; the D is unclear. Trimming took off 1 base at V and 2 bases at J, with 9 bases between the two ends. The germline V gene encodes CDR1 MGHDK and CDR2 SYGVNS. This CDR3 region has 14 residues. CDR3 amino acids: CASSEFGPTYEQYF. Written as DNA, the CDR3 is TGTGCCAGCAGTGAATTCGGACCAACCTACGAGCAGTACTTC.

This clone came up a few times. This rearrangement joins TRBV6-5 to TRBJ1-1; no reliable D call. The CDR3 has 15 amino acids. The germline V gene has CDR1 MNHEY and CDR2 SVGAGI. V was cut by 0 bases and J by 4 bases, with 12 bases left in between. This chain's CDR3 is CASSYSTGLGTEAFF. Here the CDR3 DNA reads TGTGCCAGCAGTTACTCCACGGGGTTGGGCACTGAAGCTTTCTTT.

The V gene is TRBV28, the J gene TRBJ2-5; 10 bases match TRBD2. The junction had 8 bases not matched to a gene; V was cut back by 5 bases and J by 2 bases. CDR3 size: 16 residues. CDR1 and CDR2 (germline): MDHEN, SYDVKM. The DNA for the CDR3 is TGTGCCAGCAGTCTAGCGGGGGCGGTTCGACAAGAGACCCAGTACTTC. It specifies CASSLAGAVRQETQYF.

The gene calls are TRBV5-1 and TRBJ2-7, with 11 bases aligning to TRBD1. CDR3 length equals 14 residues. The ends lost 2 bases at V and 5 bases at J; junction bases unmatched: 3. CDR1 is SGHRS, CDR2 YFSETQ, per germline. The CDR3 DNA follows: TGCGCCAGCAGCTTAGGGACAGGGGGTGACGAGCAGTACTTC. Encoded protein: CASSLGTGGDEQYF.

The chain uses TRBV5-4 and TRBJ2-5, with D uncertain. V lost 4 bases and J 3 bases, leaving 16 bases between the germline ends. The CDR3 loop spans 15 amino acids. The V gene's germline CDR1 is SGHNT and CDR2 YYREEE (reference sequence). CDR3 DNA: TGTGCCAGCAGCCCCTCCTCGACCGCAAAAGAGACCCAGTACTTC. Translating it yields CASSPSSTAKETQYF.

This rearrangement joins TRBV5-1 to TRBJ2-2; no clear D gene. The CDR3 extends over 16 amino acids. V was pared by 4 bases and J by 0 bases, with 13 bases between. CDR1 SGHRS and CDR2 YFSETQ come from the germline V gene. CDR3: CASSPGEGSNTGELFF. The CDR3 coding sequence is TGCGCCAGCAGCCCAGGTGAAGGGTCGAACACCGGGGAGCTGTTTTTT.

The V gene is TRBV6-5, the J gene TRBJ1-6; D gene ambiguous. Germline-derived CDR1 and CDR2 are MNHEY and SVGAGI. This CDR3 comprises 13 residues. V shed 4 bases and J shed 10 bases, with 11 bases lying between them. The CDR3 DNA sequence: TGTGCCAGCAGTTTGTTGCGGTACTCACCCCTCCACTTT. Protein: CASSLLRYSPLHF.

This chain links TRBV11-1 with TRBJ1-1; no clear D. Germline values: CDR1 SGHAT, CDR2 FQDESV (reference sequence). V was clipped by 1 base and J by 8 bases, with 11 bases between them. This CDR3 is 13 amino acids long. The DNA for the CDR3 is TGTGCCAGCAGCTTAGGTCGGGCAACCGAAGCTTTCTTT. Its translation is CASSLGRATEAFF.

The chain couples TRBV6-5 to TRBJ1-5; 9 nucleotides line up with TRBD1. The V and J ends lost 7 bases and 7 bases, in that order; junction bases with no gene match: 5. CDR3 length: 13 residues. Germline CDR1 reads MNHEY; CDR2 reads SVGAGI. The CDR3 coding sequence is TGTGCCAGCAAAACAGGGGGCAGCCAGCCCCAGCATTTT. Translated, it gives CASKTGGSQPQHF.

This clone was observed a few times. CDR3 in DNA: TGTGCCAGCAGTGAATCCAGCTACGAGCAGTACTTC. Translating it yields CASSESSYEQYF. The gene calls are TRBV6-1 and TRBJ2-7; D is undetermined. This CDR3 is 12 amino acids long. Between the trimmed V and J ends, which lost 2 bases and 3 bases, there was a span of 5 bases. Germline V gene lookup returns CDR1 MNHNS and CDR2 SASEGT.

The V call is TRBV7-9, the J call TRBJ2-3, with 7 nucleotides matching TRBD2. CDR3 length: 15 amino acids. Germline values: CDR1 SEHNR, CDR2 FQNEAQ (reference sequence). The trim removed 5 bases at V and 0 bases at J, leaving 5 bases unmatched. The DNA of the CDR3 is TGTGCCAGCAGCAGCGGGACGCTAAGCACAGATACGCAGTATTTT. This gives the protein CASSSGTLSTDTQYF.

V usage is TRBV7-2 and J usage is TRBJ1-1; 8 bases agree with TRBD1. Germline assignment: CDR1 SGHTA and CDR2 FQGNSA. The CDR3 loop spans 13 amino acids. J gave up 5 bases and V 3 bases, and 2 bases lay outside the gene matches. CDR3 nucleotide sequence: TGTGCCAGCAGCTTGGACAGGGTAACTGAAGCTTTCTTT. Its translation is CASSLDRVTEAFF.

V gene TRBV30 combines with J gene TRBJ2-4, with TRBD2 matching 9 bases. J was trimmed by 1 base and V by 3 bases; bases with no gene match: 10. The CDR3 runs to 17 residues. CDR1 is GTSNPN and CDR2 is SVGIG in the germline V gene (reference sequence). The CDR3, as DNA: TGTGCCTGGAGAGCCCCACTCAGCGGGGGGGCCAAAAACATTCAGTACTTC. Amino acid sequence: CAWRAPLSGGAKNIQYF.

A few counts support this clone. V and J are TRBV11-3 and TRBJ1-6; weak D call: TRBD1 (5 bases). Germline V gene data show CDR1 as SGHNT and CDR2 as YENEEA. Trimming removed 1 base from V and 6 bases from J, with 10 bases in between. This CDR3 region has 15 residues. CDR3 in amino acids: CASSLASGFNSPLHF. In nucleotides, the CDR3 is TGTGCCAGCAGCTTAGCATCAGGGTTTAATTCACCCCTCCACTTT.

This chain connects TRBV30 to TRBJ2-6, with a possible D match to TRBD1 (5 bases). The CDR3 is 16 residues long. The germline CDR1 and CDR2 sequences are GTSNPN and SVGIG (reference sequence). V lost 2 bases and J 0 bases, leaving 11 bases between the germline ends. Here the CDR3 reads CAWSQGASSGANVLTF. CDR3 coding DNA: TGTGCCTGGAGTCAAGGGGCCAGCTCTGGGGCCAACGTCCTGACTTTC.